One TCR beta chain is described in this entry. Germline loops: CDR1 LGHNA, CDR2 YSLEER. V lost 4 bases and J lost 6; bases outside the gene matches: 11. The length of the CDR3 is 16 residues. These data come from a study of T-cell memory formation after mild COVID-19. TCRdb used MiXCR to reprocess the 5' RACE reads, holding one entry per CDR3 protein. This sample has around 250,000 distinct CDR3 sequences; around 15% occur once, and the top ten carry roughly 21%. The rearrangement links TRBV4-3 to TRBJ2-1, with 8 bases that match TRBD2. The receptor was derived from a man aged 18 to 30 who had mild COVID-19 (a few samples of this study predate the infection). Cell type and time point are not known. The specimen was PBMCs or a T cell subset sorted from them (not recorded which). CDR3 residues: CASSPSGTRGSNEQFF. As DNA, the CDR3 is TGCGCCAGCAGCCCATCGGGGACTAGAGGGTCCAATGAGCAGTTCTTC.